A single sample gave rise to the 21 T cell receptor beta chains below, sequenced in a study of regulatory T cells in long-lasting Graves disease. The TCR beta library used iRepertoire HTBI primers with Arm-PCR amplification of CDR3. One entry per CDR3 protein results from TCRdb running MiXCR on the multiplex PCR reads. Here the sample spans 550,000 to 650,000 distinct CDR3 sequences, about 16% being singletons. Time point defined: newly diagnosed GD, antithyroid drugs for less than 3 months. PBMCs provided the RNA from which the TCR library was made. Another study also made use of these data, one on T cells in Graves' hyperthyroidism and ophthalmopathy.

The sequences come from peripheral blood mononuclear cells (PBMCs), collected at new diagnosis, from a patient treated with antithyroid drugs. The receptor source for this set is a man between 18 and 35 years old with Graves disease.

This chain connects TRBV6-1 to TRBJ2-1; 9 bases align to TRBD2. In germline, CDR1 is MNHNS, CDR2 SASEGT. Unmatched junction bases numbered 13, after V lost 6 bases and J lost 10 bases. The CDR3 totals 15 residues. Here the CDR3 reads CASSILSGGGYEQFF. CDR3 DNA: TGTGCCAGCAGCATTCTTAGCGGGGGAGGCTACGAGCAGTTCTTC.

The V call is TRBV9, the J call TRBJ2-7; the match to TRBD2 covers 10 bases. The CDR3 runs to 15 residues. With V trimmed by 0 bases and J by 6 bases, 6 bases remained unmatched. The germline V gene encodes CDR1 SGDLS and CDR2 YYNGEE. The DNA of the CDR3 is TGTGCCAGCAGCGTAGACCCAGCGGGAGGGTCCGAGCAGTACTTC. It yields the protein CASSVDPAGGSEQYF.

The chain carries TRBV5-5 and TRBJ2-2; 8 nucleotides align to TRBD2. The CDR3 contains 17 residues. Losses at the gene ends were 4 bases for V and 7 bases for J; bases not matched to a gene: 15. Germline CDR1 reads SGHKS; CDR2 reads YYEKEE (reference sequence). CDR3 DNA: TGTGCCAGCAGCCCCGGTCTCCAGCGGGAGAGGTTCGGGGAGCTGTTTTTT. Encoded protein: CASSPGLQRERFGELFF.

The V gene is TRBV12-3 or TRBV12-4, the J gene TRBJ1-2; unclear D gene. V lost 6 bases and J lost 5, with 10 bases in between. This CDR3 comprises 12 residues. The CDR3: CASSPNRYGYTF. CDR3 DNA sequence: TGTGCCAGCAGCCCTAACAGATATGGCTACACCTTC.

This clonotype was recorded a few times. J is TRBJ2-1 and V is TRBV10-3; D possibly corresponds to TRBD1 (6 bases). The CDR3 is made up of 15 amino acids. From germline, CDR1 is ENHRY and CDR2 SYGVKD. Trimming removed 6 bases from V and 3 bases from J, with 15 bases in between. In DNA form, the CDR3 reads TGTGCCATCAGCCTACAGGGATTTGACTACAATGAGCAGTTCTTC. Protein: CAISLQGFDYNEQFF.

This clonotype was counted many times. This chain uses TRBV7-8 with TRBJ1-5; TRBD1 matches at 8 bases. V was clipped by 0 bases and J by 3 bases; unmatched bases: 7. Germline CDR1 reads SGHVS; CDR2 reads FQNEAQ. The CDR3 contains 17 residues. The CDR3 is CASSLARTGGFNQPQHF. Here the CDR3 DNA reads TGTGCCAGCAGCTTAGCGCGTACAGGGGGTTTCAATCAGCCCCAGCATTTT.

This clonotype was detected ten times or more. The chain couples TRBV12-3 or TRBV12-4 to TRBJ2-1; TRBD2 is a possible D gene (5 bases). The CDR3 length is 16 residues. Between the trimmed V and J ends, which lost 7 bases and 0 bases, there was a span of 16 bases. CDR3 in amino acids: CASIARLGGSYNEQFF. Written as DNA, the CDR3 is TGTGCCAGCATCGCCCGGCTAGGAGGCTCCTACAATGAGCAGTTCTTC.

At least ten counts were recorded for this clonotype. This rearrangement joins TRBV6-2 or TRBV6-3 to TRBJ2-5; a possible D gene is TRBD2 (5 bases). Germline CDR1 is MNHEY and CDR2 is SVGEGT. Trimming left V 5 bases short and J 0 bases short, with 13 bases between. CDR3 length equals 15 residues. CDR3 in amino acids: CASSEEGRNQETQYF. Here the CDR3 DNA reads TGTGCCAGCAGTGAAGAGGGCCGGAACCAAGAGACCCAGTACTTC.

CDR3 nucleotide sequence: TGTGCCAGCAGTTTATCGGGCGGGAGGGCCCGACCGAACACCGGGGAGCTGTTTTTT. It translates to CASSLSGGRARPNTGELFF. This sequence joins TRBV27 and TRBJ2-2, with 9 bases matching TRBD2. The CDR3 sequence is 19 residues long. Trimming took 0 bases from V and 0 from J; bases not matched to a gene: 8. Germline CDR1 and CDR2: MNHEY and SMNVEV (reference sequence).

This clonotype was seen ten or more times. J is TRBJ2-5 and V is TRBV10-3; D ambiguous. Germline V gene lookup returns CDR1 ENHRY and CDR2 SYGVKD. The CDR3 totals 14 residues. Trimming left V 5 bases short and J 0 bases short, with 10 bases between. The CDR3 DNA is TGTGCCATCAGTTTCGCCGCGTACCAAGAGACCCAGTACTTC. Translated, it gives CAISFAAYQETQYF.

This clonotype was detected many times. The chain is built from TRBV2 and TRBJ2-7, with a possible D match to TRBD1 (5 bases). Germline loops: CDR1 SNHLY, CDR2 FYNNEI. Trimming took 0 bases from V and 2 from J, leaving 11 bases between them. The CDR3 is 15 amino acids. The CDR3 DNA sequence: TGTGCCAGCAGTGAAGCGCAAGGGGCCACCTACGAGCAGTACTTC. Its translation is CASSEAQGATYEQYF.

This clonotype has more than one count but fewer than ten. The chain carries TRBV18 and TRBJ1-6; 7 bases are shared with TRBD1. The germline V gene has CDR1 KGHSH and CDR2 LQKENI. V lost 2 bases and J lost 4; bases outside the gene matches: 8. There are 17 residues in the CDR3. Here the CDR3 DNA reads TGTGCCAGCTCACCATCGGCAGGGGGTAGATATAATTCACCCCTCCACTTT. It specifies CASSPSAGGRYNSPLHF.

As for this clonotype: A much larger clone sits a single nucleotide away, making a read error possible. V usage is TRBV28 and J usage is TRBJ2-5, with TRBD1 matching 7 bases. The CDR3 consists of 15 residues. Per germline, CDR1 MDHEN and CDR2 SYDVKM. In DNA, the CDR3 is TGTCCCAGCAGTCTGGACAGGTGGGGACAAGAGACCCAGTACTTC. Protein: CPSSLDRWGQETQYF.

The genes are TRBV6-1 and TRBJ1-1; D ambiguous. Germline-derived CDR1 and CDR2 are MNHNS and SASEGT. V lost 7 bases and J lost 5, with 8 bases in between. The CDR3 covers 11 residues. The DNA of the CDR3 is TGTGCCAGCATTCTGGGGACTGAAGCTTTCTTT. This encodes CASILGTEAFF.

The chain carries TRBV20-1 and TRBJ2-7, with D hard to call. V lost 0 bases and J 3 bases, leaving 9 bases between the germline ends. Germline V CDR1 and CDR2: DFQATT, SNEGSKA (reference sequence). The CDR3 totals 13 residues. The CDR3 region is CSARDASNYEQYF. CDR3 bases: TGCAGTGCTAGAGACGCTAGTAACTACGAGCAGTACTTC.

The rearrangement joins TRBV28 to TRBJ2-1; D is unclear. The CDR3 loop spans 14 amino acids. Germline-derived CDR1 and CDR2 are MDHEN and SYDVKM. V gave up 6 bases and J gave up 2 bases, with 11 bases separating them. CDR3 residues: CASSLRRAYNEQFF. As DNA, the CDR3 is TGTGCCAGCAGCTTGCGGCGAGCCTACAATGAGCAGTTCTTC.

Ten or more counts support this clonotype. The CDR3 region has the DNA TGTGCCAGTAGTATCCCACAGGTTGGCAATCAGCCCCAGCATTTT. This translates into CASSIPQVGNQPQHF. This rearrangement joins TRBV19 to TRBJ1-5; TRBD1 might be the D (5 bases). CDR1 and CDR2 from the germline V gene are LNHDA and SQIVND (reference sequence). There are 15 residues in the CDR3. V lost 3 bases and J 2 bases, leaving 11 bases between the germline ends.

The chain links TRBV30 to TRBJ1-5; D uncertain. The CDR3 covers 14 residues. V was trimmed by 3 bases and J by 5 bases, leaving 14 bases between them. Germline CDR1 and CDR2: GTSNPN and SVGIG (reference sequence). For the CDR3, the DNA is TGTGCCTGGAGAGGTGTCGGGGAGCATCAGCCCCAGCATTTT. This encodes CAWRGVGEHQPQHF. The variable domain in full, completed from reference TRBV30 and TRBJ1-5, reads SQTIHQWPATLVQPVGSPLSLECTVEGTSNPNLYWYRQAAGRGLQLLFYSVGIGQISSEVPQNLSASRPQDRQFILSSKKLLLSDSGFYLCAWRGVGEHQPQHFGDGTRLSIL.

CDR3: CASGLSGGRWETQYF. The CDR3 DNA follows: TGTGCTAGTGGCCTCAGCGGCGGGAGATGGGAGACCCAGTACTTC. The chain carries TRBV12-5 and TRBJ2-5, with 7 bases matching TRBD2. This CDR3 spans 15 amino acids. The ends lost 6 bases at V and 5 bases at J; junction bases unmatched: 12. Germline CDR1 LGHNT, CDR2 FRNRAP.

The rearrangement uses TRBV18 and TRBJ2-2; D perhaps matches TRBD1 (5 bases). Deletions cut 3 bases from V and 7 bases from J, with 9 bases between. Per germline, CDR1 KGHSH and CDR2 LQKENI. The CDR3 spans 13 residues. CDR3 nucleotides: TGTGCCAGCTCACCTCCACAGGTCGGGGAGCTGTTTTTT. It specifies CASSPPQVGELFF.

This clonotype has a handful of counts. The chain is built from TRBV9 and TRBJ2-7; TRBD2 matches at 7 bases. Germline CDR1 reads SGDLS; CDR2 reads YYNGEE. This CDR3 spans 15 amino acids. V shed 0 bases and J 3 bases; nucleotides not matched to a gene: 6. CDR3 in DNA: TGTGCCAGCAGCGTAGGGGAGGGGCCTAACTACGAGCAGTACTTC. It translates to CASSVGEGPNYEQYF.